The present T cell receptor (beta chain) was sequenced within a study of cytomegalovirus exposure and HLA in healthy donors (dated by TCRdb to about 2017). Background for the entire study: According to an earlier analysis of 550 to 750 of the donors, about 179 million T cells yielded roughly 110 million unique TCR beta sequences and approximately 300 Gb of sequence data. The study was designed to test whether signatures of past pathogen exposure could be identified by cataloging public T cell receptors. Genome-wide SNP genotypes for about three fifths of the roughly 670 donors were used in a later genetic analysis, which treated that subset as a discovery cohort. The study used immunosequencing to profile the T cell repertoires of around 600 subjects and linked those repertoires to cytomegalovirus serostatus. An earlier analysis of several hundred of the donors used high-throughput TCR beta sequencing to judge whether each TCR beta V gene segment behaved as functional or pseudogenic. An early release covering 500 to 750 HLA-typed donors comprised about 290 gigabases of sequencing data and approximately 80 million unique TCR sequences. A later analysis re-examined previously published TCR beta repertoires from several hundred donors and added high-resolution HLA genotyping to investigate patterns of TCR occurrence. Of the 350 to 450 genotyped donors, 65% to 90% fell in the genetic ancestry cluster associated with self-reported Caucasian donors. To predict cytomegalovirus infection status, the study combined high-throughput TCR immunosequencing, statistical association of individual TCRs with disease status, and machine learning. Rather than using new phenotypic data, the later analysis identified candidate immune exposures from TCR beta sequences and from how often those sequences occurred across donors. Because of strong linkage in the cohort, a few DR-DQ haplotypes were treated as single units for association and clustering. Besides the first cohort of 666 subjects, a separate validation cohort made up of 120 different subjects was used. Both class I and class II loci were covered by HLA typing, at four-digit resolution. The number of typed donors differed by locus: roughly 620-630 for A, B, C, DRB1 and DQB1; approximately 520 for DQA1; fewer than 610 for DPA1; and around 450 for DPB1. Among 398 genotyped donors of the cohort, an average of 235,054 unique TCR beta nucleotide sequences were sequenced per donor, about a sixth of them non-productive. Every repertoire in the discovery cohort had been generated on one and the same sequencing platform. Alongside the repertoire data, information on donor age, sex, ethnicity and CMV serostatus was compiled.

Libraries were built with the immunoSEQ multiplex PCR assay. A mixture of 60 forward primers for TCR Vbeta segments and 13 reverse primers for TCR Jbeta segments was used in the multiplex PCR. The CDR3 region of rearranged TCR beta genes was amplified from genomic DNA with a multiplex PCR assay. The amplified TCR beta libraries were sequenced on the Illumina HiSeq System as 87-base-pair reads. From the authors' description of their analysis: A later analysis tallied 80 million to 95 million unique TCR beta chains across the 666 repertoires, and around 12 million of those chains were shared by two or more donors. To remove PCR and sequencing errors, raw reads were error-corrected and collapsed into unique sequences using a nearest-neighbor algorithm that merged closely related sequences. To assign V, D and J gene segments, CDR3 sequences were aligned to IMGT reference sequences. For a sequence to be retained, at least a six-nucleotide match to both a V gene segment and a J gene segment was required. A rearrangement counted as productive if the CDR3 had no stop codons and remained in frame with V and J, and every other rearrangement counted as non-productive. Following IMGT convention, CDR3 was defined as the stretch from the second conserved V-encoded cysteine to the conserved J-encoded phenylalanine. Sequences without an unambiguous match to a single V gene segment were excluded from the earlier analysis of a few hundred of the donors. An earlier analysis of fewer than 750 of the donors called V segments functional above 56.7% productive rearrangements and segregating when the between-donor standard deviation exceeded 5%. To diagnose cytomegalovirus status from the catalog of TCR beta chain sequences, a statistical classification framework was built. V and J gene assignment, in a later analysis, came from comparing TCR nucleotide sequences with IMGT/GENE-DB human TR gene sequences. Using the TCRdist pipeline, a later analysis assigned CDR3 sequences along with most-parsimonious VDJ recombination scenarios. A later analysis defined each TCR beta chain by its CDR3 amino acid sequence plus V-gene family, and excluded reads lacking a unique V-gene family. To address suspected cross-contamination and a sequencing artifact, a later analysis removed 592 highly shared, low-generation-probability nucleotide sequences. In a later analysis, a clonal expansion index was calculated for each public chain from normalized within-repertoire ranks of inferred template counts. A later analysis computed generation probabilities with a VDJ recombination model fitted to out-of-frame rearrangements, and checked the results against IGoR. A later analysis scored TCR-TCR, TCR-HLA and TCR-CMV co-occurrence with hypergeometric tests, applying a repertoire-size bias correction to TCR pairs. To estimate false discovery rates, a later analysis permuted the HLA or CMV assignments 20 times. In a later analysis, co-occurring TCRs were grouped with DBSCAN, and TCRdist sequence similarity was added when clustering was performed within HLA-allele-positive subsets. Repertoires with fewer than 30,000 or more than 120,000 public chains, plus five repertoires with anomalous nucleotide sharing, were excluded from co-occurrence clustering. Held by TCRdb, this immuneACCESS table contains in-frame sequences only and omits some clones. Under half of the omission traces to an unresolved V gene where checked; the cause of the rest is unknown. The V and J calls and clone size are taken from that table; D and trimming were inferred from the DNA. A total of 250,000 to 300,000 clones appear in this sample, roughly four fifths of them only once. Roughly 2% of the sample belongs to the ten largest clones.

Notes on this clone: There is no known antigen for this receptor. Nothing much larger sits one base from this clone, and base qualities are not available.

The research as a whole found: V-gene and J-gene trimming of TCR beta chains was associated with a missense DCLRE1C variant in a later genetic analysis, and the association was replicated in an independent cohort. In a later analysis, TCR association rates were found to vary across HLA loci, with the most associated TCRs seen for DRB1 alleles and the fewest for HLA-C alleles. The classifier was reported to diagnose cytomegalovirus status with high specificity and sensitivity in both the original and validation cohorts. The authors suggested that the approach could potentially be generalized to other disease states and immunological phenotypes. The presence/absence analyses assumed that sequencing depth was roughly uniform across donors, and that assumption may not be true. The only immune exposure information available for the cohort was CMV serostatus. The earlier analysis of some 560 of the donors excluded 15 to 20 rarely observed V segments, including chromosome 9 orphons, because counts were too low. Assigning TCR associations to individual alleles was difficult when HLA alleles, especially DR and DQ, strongly co-occurred. According to a later analysis, parvovirus B19, influenza, CMV and Epstein-Barr virus appeared linked to several top co-occurrence clusters. An earlier analysis of 587 of the donors showed that most TCR beta V segments appeared in productive rearrangements either about 87% or about 30% of the time, which broadly matched IMGT annotations. According to a later genetic analysis, donors in an Asian-associated ancestry cluster had fewer N-insertions in productive TCRs than the roughly 700-donor mean. Because some donors lacked HLA typing at each locus, the association tests relied only on the typed subset. In a later analysis, HLA-associated TCR beta chains showed more clonal expansion and lower generation probabilities than non-associated chains that were equally common. In vitro tests confirmed that a few of the cytomegalovirus-associated TCR beta chains recognize cytomegalovirus antigens. The study listed 150 to 200 TCR beta chains as associated with cytomegalovirus. The 87-base-pair reads could not distinguish some IMGT-functional V segments, including TRBV6-2 and TRBV6-3, so those segments were excluded. According to a later analysis, most CMV-associated TCR beta chains appeared to be HLA-restricted, and the HLA associations seemed to be driven largely by CMV exposure. Most TCR sequences were seen in very few donors, while some public TCRs were found in many individuals. Correlated functional status among segregating V segments might reflect linkage disequilibrium, but an unknown experimental factor could not be ruled out. A further reported finding was that TCR beta sequences accurately predicted the HLA-A and HLA-B alleles for most subjects in the first cohort. The cohort was sequenced for TCR beta chains only, and without alpha or paired-chain data the features that could be detected were limited. Specific HLA alleles were associated with roughly 16,000 TCR beta sequences at a false discovery rate of 0.05 in a later analysis. A group of highly shared sequence variants was considered likely to be a technical artifact of the sequencing pipeline.

Per the germline V gene, SGHRS is the CDR1 and YFSETQ is the CDR2. The CDR3 runs 15 residues from the cysteine to the phenylalanine. The retained sequence is limited to the CDR3, 45 bases, with the frame set at the first base. V loses 0 bases of germline sequence and J loses 2 bases, and the interval between the two ends is 6 bases. In total, 666 healthy bone marrow donors made up the cohort. At the time of sampling, all cohort members were nominally healthy, though unrecorded immune exposures were likely present. The donor was CMV seropositive and belonged to the group of over 250 seropositive cohort members. Every donor gave a peripheral blood sample, and the peripheral blood mononuclear cells from that sample were used for TCR beta sequencing. The Qiagen DNeasy Blood Extraction Kit was used to extract genomic DNA from the blood cell samples.

The chain couples TRBV5-1 to TRBJ2-6; 6 matching bases give a weak D call of TRBD1. This receptor was taken from a woman aged 40-49 years in good health and CMV-seropositive. The sequenced material came from PBMCs. At the DNA level, the sequence is TGCGCCAGCAGCTTGGACAGGGCTGGGGCCAACGTCCTGACTTTC. Translated, it gives CASSLDRAGANVLTF.